The clone carrying this T cell receptor beta chain came up a few times. Specified time point: blood at routine non-recurrence follow-up after resection. The sample originates from a study of spatial heterogeneity in lung cancer. TCRdb fed the 5' RACE reads into MiXCR, producing one record per CDR3 protein. The sample carries 40,000 to 50,000 distinct CDR3 sequences, over 9.5% recorded once. Germline V CDR1 and CDR2: KGHSH, LQKENI. The V end was cut by 8 bases, the J end by 6 bases, with 9 bases between. CDR3 size: 11 residues. This TCR was recovered from a female donor with early-stage non-small cell lung cancer. Source: PBMCs, taken at follow-up. The J gene is TRBJ2-3, the V gene TRBV18; D not resolved. DNA of the CDR3: TGTGCCAGCACCAAAGCGGATACGCAGTATTTT. Its protein is CASTKADTQYF.